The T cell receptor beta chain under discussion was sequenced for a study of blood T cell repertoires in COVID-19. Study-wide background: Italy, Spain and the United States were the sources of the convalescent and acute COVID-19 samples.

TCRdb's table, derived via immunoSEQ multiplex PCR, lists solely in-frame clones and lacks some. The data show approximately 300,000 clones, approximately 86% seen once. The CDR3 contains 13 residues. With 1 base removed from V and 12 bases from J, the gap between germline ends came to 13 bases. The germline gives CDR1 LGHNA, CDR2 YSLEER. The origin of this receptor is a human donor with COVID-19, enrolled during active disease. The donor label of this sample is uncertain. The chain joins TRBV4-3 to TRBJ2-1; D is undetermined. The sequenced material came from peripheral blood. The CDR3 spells CASSQAARTGQFF. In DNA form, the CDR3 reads TGCGCCAGCAGCCAAGCGGCCCGAACGGGGCAGTTCTTC.